These T cell receptor beta chains were read from a single sample in a study of cytomegalovirus exposure and HLA in healthy donors. Clones were sequenced by immunoSEQ multiplex PCR, and TCRdb holds only the in-frame ones, with some missing. The sample contains about 100,000 clones, more than 65% of which appear only once. Sequencing was done on a sample of PBMCs. The source is a young woman in good health and CMV-seropositive. The CDR3 runs from the conserved cysteine through the conserved F or W. The order of the fields is D gene, clone size, V gene, J gene, CDR3 DNA, CDR3 protein. D genes are given only for firm matches. Clone sizes are given selectively: once, few, many, or a class where the clone is expanded.

>TRBD2|NA|TRBV19|TRBJ2-7
TGTGCCAGTAGCCTAGCGGGAACCTACGAGCAGTACTTC
CASSLAGTYEQYF
>NA|few|TRBV7-2|TRBJ2-1
TGTGCCAGCAGCCCGGGGACTTACAATGAGCAGTTCTTC
CASSPGTYNEQFF
>TRBD1|NA|TRBV7-9|TRBJ2-2
TGTGCCAGCAGCTTAACACAGGGGTTCGGGAACACCGGGGAGCTGTTTTTT
CASSLTQGFGNTGELFF
>TRBD1|NA|TRBV4-1|TRBJ1-2
TGCGCCAGCAGCCAAACCCTCAGGGGGCGACTAGATGGCTACACCTTC
CASSQTLRGRLDGYTF
>TRBD2|NA|TRBV13|TRBJ2-5
TGTGCCAGCAGCTTGGGGCTAGCGGGCCTGGAGACCCAGTACTTC
CASSLGLAGLETQYF
>NA|few|TRBV5-8|TRBJ2-7
TGTGCCAGCAGCTTTATGACAAGGGAGCAGTACTTC
CASSFMTREQYF
>NA|NA|TRBV30|TRBJ2-7
TGTGCCTGGAGCAGCTCCTACGAGCAGTACTTC
CAWSSSYEQYF
>NA|NA|TRBV30|TRBJ1-2
TGTGCCCTTGAGACAGGAACTAACTATGGCTACACCTTC
CALETGTNYGYTF
>TRBD1|NA|TRBV5-4|TRBJ2-7
TGTGCCAGCAGCCGGGACAGGGCCTACGAGCAGTACTTC
CASSRDRAYEQYF
>TRBD1|few|TRBV2|TRBJ2-7
TGTGCCAGCAGTGGGACAGGGTACAACGAGCAGTACTTC
CASSGTGYNEQYF
>NA|NA|TRBV6-5|TRBJ2-3
TGTGCCAGCAGTTCGACAGATCTCACAGATACGCAGTATTTT
CASSSTDLTDTQYF
>TRBD2|NA|TRBV7-9|TRBJ2-7
TGTGCCAGCAGAGACGCTAGCGGGGATGGCTACGAGCAGTACTTC
CASRDASGDGYEQYF
>TRBD1|once|TRBV4-3|TRBJ2-7
TGCGCCAGCAGCCAAGGGCAGGGGGAAGCCTACGAGCAGTACTTC
CASSQGQGEAYEQYF
>TRBD1|NA|TRBV28|TRBJ1-2
TGTGCCAGCACCGGACAGACAGGGGGCGCTGGCTACACCTTC
CASTGQTGGAGYTF
>NA|NA|TRBV4-1|TRBJ1-2
TGCGCCAGCAGCCAAGTCCAGGCAGGAGGCTACACCTTC
CASSQVQAGGYTF
>NA|NA|TRBV28|TRBJ1-5
TGTGCCAGCAGTAAGCCAGGGTCCTTCAATCAGCCCCAGCATTTT
CASSKPGSFNQPQHF
>NA|NA|TRBV18|TRBJ1-3
TGTGCCAGCTCACCCCTGGGAGATCCCAGCTCTGGAAACACCATATATTTT
CASSPLGDPSSGNTIYF
>TRBD2|NA|TRBV7-7|TRBJ2-1
TGTGCCAGCAGCCCAGATAGGCTAGCGGGTTTGGATGAGCAGTTCTTC
CASSPDRLAGLDEQFF
>NA|NA|TRBV18|TRBJ1-1
TGTGCCAGCTCACCGTGGAGGAAGAACACTGAAGCTTTCTTT
CASSPWRKNTEAFF
>TRBD2|NA|TRBV5-4|TRBJ2-4
TGTGCCAGCAGCTTGGAACCCAGCGGGAGGGCCCCTCAGTACTTC
CASSLEPSGRAPQYF
>NA|few|TRBV7-2|TRBJ1-1
TGTGCCAGCAGCTTAGAGCAGAACACTGAAGCTTTCTTT
CASSLEQNTEAFF
>NA|few|TRBV7-2|TRBJ2-4
TGTGCCAGCAGCTCACGGGGAGCCAAAAACATTCAGTACTTC
CASSSRGAKNIQYF
>TRBD2|NA|TRBV6-1|TRBJ2-1
TGTGCCAGTCTTCTTACTAGCGGAGTCTATAATGAGCAGTTCTTC
CASLLTSGVYNEQFF
>NA|NA|TRBV11-2|TRBJ2-3
TGTGCCAGCAGCCTATGGACACTTGGCACAGATACGCAGTATTTT
CASSLWTLGTDTQYF
>NA|NA|TRBV2|TRBJ2-7
TGTGCCAGCAGCTGGACACTTAATTACGAGCAGTACTTC
CASSWTLNYEQYF
>NA|NA|TRBV12-5|TRBJ2-1
TGTGCTAGTGGTGCCGCGGGTCCAGGTGAGCAGTTCTTC
CASGAAGPGEQFF
>TRBD1|NA|TRBV6-5|TRBJ1-1
TGTGCCAGCAGTTACACCCGGGACAGGGACACTGAAGCTTTCTTT
CASSYTRDRDTEAFF
>TRBD2|NA|TRBV19|TRBJ2-3
TGTGCCAGTAGTATCCAAGCGGGAGGAGGGACAGATACGCAGTATTTT
CASSIQAGGGTDTQYF
>NA|NA|TRBV7-2|TRBJ1-1
TGTGCCAGCAGCTTAATGGGGAGGGTGGGCACTGAAGCTTTCTTT
CASSLMGRVGTEAFF
>TRBD1|NA|TRBV9|TRBJ1-4
TGTGCCAGCAGCGTACGTCCGGGGACAGGGGATGAAAAACTGTTTTTT
CASSVRPGTGDEKLFF
>TRBD2|NA|TRBV5-1|TRBJ2-1
TGCGCCAGCACCCCTCCGGGAGGGCCCTACAATGAGCAGTTCTTC
CASTPPGGPYNEQFF
>NA|NA|TRBV28|TRBJ1-2
TGTGCCAGCAGGGGGGGTGGACAACAGTTCCACTATGGCTACACCTTC
CASRGGGQQFHYGYTF
>TRBD2|NA|TRBV28|TRBJ2-1
TGTGCCAGCAGTTGGGAACTAGCGGGAGGCCCCTACAATGAGCAGTTCTTC
CASSWELAGGPYNEQFF
>NA|NA|TRBV4-3|TRBJ2-5
TGCGCCAGCAGCCCTCGTCCGGGGATTGGAGAGACCCAGTACTTC
CASSPRPGIGETQYF
>NA|NA|TRBV27|TRBJ2-3
TGTGCCAGCAGTTTAGTCCGCGGCACAGATACGCAGTATTTT
CASSLVRGTDTQYF
>TRBD2|NA|TRBV27|TRBJ2-1
TGTGCCAGCAGTCAACCCAAACTAGCGGGGGTGTACAATGAGCAGTTCTTC
CASSQPKLAGVYNEQFF
>NA|once|TRBV6-6|TRBJ1-1
TGTGTCGCGGCAGGGACTCCGCTCGTCGCTTTCTTT
CVAAGTPLVAFF
>TRBD2|NA|TRBV6-5|TRBJ2-1
TGTGCCAGCAGTTTAAGACTAGCGGAAACCTACAATGAGCAGTTCTTC
CASSLRLAETYNEQFF
>NA|NA|TRBV27|TRBJ2-5
TGTGCCAGCAGTTTCTCCCTAGCCGGGGAGACCCAGTACTTC
CASSFSLAGETQYF
>NA|NA|TRBV5-5|TRBJ1-5
TGTGCCAGCAGCCTCCTTAGCGGGGACCAGCCCCAGCATTTT
CASSLLSGDQPQHF
>TRBD2|few|TRBV4-1|TRBJ2-7
TGCGCCAGCAGCCAAGGACTAGCGGACTCCTACGAGCAGTACTTC
CASSQGLADSYEQYF
>TRBD2|once|TRBV10-3|TRBJ2-7
TGTGCCATCAGTGAACTCGGGACTAGCGGAACCTACGAGCAGTACTTC
CAISELGTSGTYEQYF